These 23 T cell receptor beta chains share one sample of origin, sequenced in a study of memory CD4+ T cells and cytomegalovirus serostatus. The sort gate was single viable CD3+CD4+CD8-CD45RO+ cells for memory CD4+ T cells. Data came from immunoSEQ multiplex PCR; TCRdb stores just in-frame clones and leaves some out. The top ten clones hold around 0.77% of a sample with 75,000 to 90,000 clones, approximately 80% of them seen once. The sample was memory CD4+ T cells from blood. These receptors were collected from an adult in good health and CMV-seronegative.

This chain links TRBV5-5 with TRBJ2-7, with a possible D match to TRBD2 (5 bases). Trimming stripped 4 bases from V and 5 bases from J, with 16 bases between. Germline lookup yields CDR1 SGHKS and CDR2 YYEKEE (reference sequence). CDR3 length equals 14 residues. DNA for the CDR3: TGTGCCAGCAGCCGCCGGGATCCGGCCAACGAGCAGTACTTC. Residues: CASSRRDPANEQYF.

This rearrangement joins TRBV11-3 to TRBJ1-1; 7 bases align to TRBD1. The J segment lost 7 bases and the V segment lost 3 bases, leaving 5 bases of the junction unmatched. The CDR3 totals 13 residues. Germline lookup yields CDR1 SGHNT and CDR2 YENEEA. The CDR3 DNA follows: TGTGCCAGCAGCTTGAATGACAGGGTTGAAGCTTTCTTT. This encodes CASSLNDRVEAFF.

CDR3 sequence reads: CASSLGGVSLYEQYF. CDR3 nucleotide sequence: TGTGCCAGCAGTCTAGGGGGAGTATCCCTCTACGAGCAGTACTTC. V and J are TRBV6-6 and TRBJ2-7; tentatively, D is TRBD1 (6 bases). V was cut by 5 bases and J by 3 bases, with 17 bases left in between. The V gene's germline CDR1 is MNHNY and CDR2 SVGAGI (reference sequence). The CDR3 runs to 15 residues.

The chain recombines TRBV9 with TRBJ2-5; 10 nucleotides match TRBD2. V was clipped by 4 bases and J by 5 bases; unmatched bases: 11. Germline loops: CDR1 SGDLS, CDR2 YYNGEE. CDR3 length equals 16 residues. CDR3 region: CASSPRGSGGSETQYF. CDR3 DNA: TGTGCCAGCAGCCCCCGTGGTAGCGGGGGGTCGGAGACCCAGTACTTC.

The genes are TRBV5-5 and TRBJ1-5, with TRBD1 as a possible D gene (6 bases). Germline assignment: CDR1 SGHKS and CDR2 YYEKEE (reference sequence). The CDR3 runs 18 residues. Trimming stripped 3 bases from V and 1 base from J, with 20 bases between. CDR3 region: CASSSIENRVMSNQPQHF. In DNA, the CDR3 is TGTGCCAGCAGCTCCATCGAAAACAGGGTTATGAGCAATCAGCCCCAGCATTTT.

The rearrangement uses TRBV4-1 and TRBJ2-4; D is undetermined. Per germline, CDR1 MGHRA and CDR2 YSYEKL. The V and J ends lost 0 bases and 9 bases respectively, with 9 bases between them. The CDR3 spans 13 residues. The CDR3 reads CASSQDSVGIQYF. The CDR3 nucleotides read TGCGCCAGCAGCCAAGACAGCGTTGGCATTCAGTACTTC.

The CDR3 region is CASSLRWGRITEAFF. Here the CDR3 DNA reads TGTGCCAGCAGTTTACGATGGGGGAGGATTACTGAAGCTTTCTTT. V and J are TRBV27 and TRBJ1-1; D might be TRBD1 (5 bases). This CDR3 contains 15 residues. Germline CDR1 and CDR2: MNHEY and SMNVEV (reference sequence). Trimming stripped 2 bases from V and 5 bases from J, with 15 bases between.

The chain employs TRBV28 and TRBJ2-1; 12 bases are shared with TRBD2. Unmatched junction bases numbered 5, after V lost 7 bases and J lost 7 bases. The CDR3 covers 14 residues. Germline lookup yields CDR1 MDHEN and CDR2 SYDVKM. Here the CDR3 reads CASTLAGGQNEQFF. The CDR3 DNA is TGTGCCAGCACCCTAGCGGGGGGGCAAAATGAGCAGTTCTTC. Looking up the rest from reference TRBV28 and TRBJ2-1 gives the full variable domain: DVKVTQSSRYLVKRTGEKVFLECVQDMDHENMFWYRQDPGLGLRLIYFSYDVKMKEKGDIPEGYSVSREKKERFSLILESASTNQTSMYLCASTLAGGQNEQFFGPGTRLTVL.

This sequence joins TRBV5-1 and TRBJ1-2; D ambiguous. Germline assignment: CDR1 SGHRS and CDR2 YFSETQ. The V end lost 6 bases, the J end lost 5 bases, and 17 bases lay between the germline ends. This CDR3 is 14 amino acids long. This CDR3 is CASTRETTLYGYTF. In nucleotides, the CDR3 is TGCGCCAGCACCAGAGAGACGACCCTTTATGGCTACACCTTC. Full variable domain (remainder filled in from reference TRBV5-1 and TRBJ1-2): KAGVTQTPRYLIKTRGQQVTLSCSPISGHRSVSWYQQTPGQGLQFLFEYFSETQRNKGNFPGRFSGRQFSNSRSEMNVSTLELGDSALYLCASTRETTLYGYTFGSGTRLTVV.

The chain has TRBV5-1 and TRBJ1-1; 8 nucleotides align to TRBD1. Germline V gives CDR1 SGHRS, CDR2 YFSETQ. The V gene end was trimmed by 6 bases and the J gene end by 1 base; junction bases not matched to a gene: 8. The CDR3 runs to 15 residues. CDR3 sequence (DNA): TGCGCCAGCAACGTGGGACAGGCTGGGAACACTGAAGCTTTCTTT. It codes for CASNVGQAGNTEAFF.

V is TRBV4-1 and J is TRBJ1-5; D ambiguous. The CDR3 totals 14 residues. Germline V gene sequence: CDR1 MGHRA, CDR2 YSYEKL. V gave up 0 bases and J gave up 9 bases, with 12 bases separating them. This CDR3 is CASSQDLRIRPQHF. The CDR3 DNA reads TGCGCCAGCAGCCAAGATCTAAGGATCAGGCCCCAGCATTTT.

The rearrangement links TRBV5-6 to TRBJ1-1, with 7 bases lining up with TRBD1. V shed 5 bases, J shed 11 bases, and the junction held 12 bases outside the gene matches. CDR3 length equals 13 residues. Germline CDR1 and CDR2: SGHDT and YYEEEE. The DNA of the CDR3 is TGTGCCAGCAGGGGGACCCGGACAGGATCGGCTTTCTTT. Amino acids: CASRGTRTGSAFF.

The V gene is TRBV7-9, the J gene TRBJ1-1, with D hard to call. V lost 5 bases, J lost 5 bases, and 12 bases lay in between. CDR3 length: 13 amino acids. Germline V CDR1 and CDR2: SEHNR, FQNEAQ (reference sequence). The CDR3 loop reads CASSQAQGTEAFF. CDR3 nucleotides: TGTGCCAGCAGCCAAGCACAAGGGACTGAAGCTTTCTTT.

V usage is TRBV10-3 and J usage is TRBJ2-3, with D tentatively TRBD2 (6 bases). From germline, CDR1 is ENHRY and CDR2 SYGVKD. The V and J ends lost 7 bases and 0 bases respectively, with 11 bases between them. The CDR3 has 14 amino acids. CDR3 sequence (DNA): TGTGCCATCAAGTCGGAGGGGAGCACAGATACGCAGTATTTT. Protein sequence: CAIKSEGSTDTQYF.

This chain uses TRBV6-1 with TRBJ1-5; D ambiguous. Germline CDR1 MNHNS, CDR2 SASEGT. V was pared by 3 bases and J by 15 bases, with 15 bases between. This CDR3 region has 12 residues. CDR3 amino acids: CASSDQSTLGHF. CDR3 coding DNA: TGTGCCAGCAGTGACCAGAGCACCTTGGGGCATTTT.

The chain joins TRBV5-6 to TRBJ2-7; TRBD1 or TRBD2 may be the D gene (5 bases each). CDR1 and CDR2 from the germline V gene are SGHDT and YYEEEE. Trimming shortened V by 0 bases and J by 4 bases, and 11 bases separated the two germline ends. CDR3 size: 14 residues. Here the CDR3 DNA reads TGTGCCAGCAGCTTGGTTCAGGGAGCGTACGAGCAGTACTTC. Its protein is CASSLVQGAYEQYF.

The chain has TRBV5-1 and TRBJ1-2, with TRBD1 identical over 12 bases. The CDR3 runs 16 residues. Germline assignment: CDR1 SGHRS and CDR2 YFSETQ. V shed 0 bases and J 4 bases; nucleotides not matched to a gene: 4. CDR3 region: CASSLEGQGARYGYTF. The CDR3, as DNA: TGCGCCAGCAGCTTGGAGGGACAGGGGGCACGCTATGGCTACACCTTC.

The chain joins TRBV5-1 to TRBJ2-1, with 8 bases lining up with TRBD2. This CDR3 comprises 15 residues. With 3 bases clipped from V and 8 bases from J, the junction kept 10 bases outside the gene matches. Per germline, CDR1 SGHRS and CDR2 YFSETQ. Written as DNA, the CDR3 is TGCGCCAGCAGCTCAAACGGGGGGGTAAGCCATGAGCAGTTCTTC. Translated: CASSSNGGVSHEQFF.

The chain is built from TRBV4-2 and TRBJ1-5; D may be TRBD1 (5 bases). Trimming took 0 bases from V and 3 from J, leaving 9 bases between them. The CDR3 sequence is 15 residues long. Germline V gene lookup returns CDR1 LGHNA and CDR2 YNFKEQ. The CDR3: CASSQEATANQPQHF. The CDR3, as DNA: TGTGCCAGCAGCCAAGAGGCGACAGCCAATCAGCCCCAGCATTTT.

This chain links TRBV6-6 with TRBJ1-2; TRBD1 matches at 8 bases. Looked up from germline, CDR1 is MNHNY and CDR2 is SVGAGI (reference sequence). The CDR3 totals 15 residues. J lost 8 bases, V lost 7 bases, and 15 bases had no gene match. The CDR3 DNA sequence: TGTGCCAGCAATCTCGGACAGGGACGGTCGAGGGGCTACACCTTC. As protein: CASNLGQGRSRGYTF.

The genes are TRBV18 and TRBJ2-5; D remains unclear. Germline loops: CDR1 KGHSH, CDR2 LQKENI. The CDR3 consists of 14 residues. The V gene lost 4 bases and the J gene lost 5 bases, with 14 bases spanning the gap. The CDR3 bases are TGTGCCAGCTCACAACCGCAAGGTGACGAGACCCAGTACTTC. Its translation: CASSQPQGDETQYF. Drawing the rest from reference TRBV18 and TRBJ2-5, the complete variable domain is NAGVMQNPRHLVRRRGQEARLRCSPMKGHSHVYWYRQLPEEGLKFMVYLQKENIIDESGMPKERFSAEFPKEGPSILRIQQVVRGDSAAYFCASSQPQGDETQYFGPGTRLLVL.

The chain has TRBV2 and TRBJ1-1; unclear D gene. CDR1 and CDR2 (germline): SNHLY, FYNNEI. The CDR3 totals 11 residues. Trimming stripped 7 bases from V and 0 bases from J, with 3 bases between. CDR3 in amino acids: CASMLNTEAFF. CDR3 in DNA: TGTGCCAGCATGTTGAACACTGAAGCTTTCTTT.

This clone occurred a few times. This sequence joins TRBV5-1 and TRBJ1-2, with D unresolved. Deletions cut 0 bases from V and 5 bases from J, with 5 bases between. CDR3 length: 12 amino acids. The germline V gene encodes CDR1 SGHRS and CDR2 YFSETQ. The CDR3 reads CASSLDRYGYTF. In DNA form, the CDR3 reads TGCGCCAGCAGCTTGGATCGATATGGCTACACCTTC. Full variable domain (missing parts from reference TRBV5-1 and TRBJ1-2): KAGVTQTPRYLIKTRGQQVTLSCSPISGHRSVSWYQQTPGQGLQFLFEYFSETQRNKGNFPGRFSGRQFSNSRSEMNVSTLELGDSALYLCASSLDRYGYTFGSGTRLTVV.